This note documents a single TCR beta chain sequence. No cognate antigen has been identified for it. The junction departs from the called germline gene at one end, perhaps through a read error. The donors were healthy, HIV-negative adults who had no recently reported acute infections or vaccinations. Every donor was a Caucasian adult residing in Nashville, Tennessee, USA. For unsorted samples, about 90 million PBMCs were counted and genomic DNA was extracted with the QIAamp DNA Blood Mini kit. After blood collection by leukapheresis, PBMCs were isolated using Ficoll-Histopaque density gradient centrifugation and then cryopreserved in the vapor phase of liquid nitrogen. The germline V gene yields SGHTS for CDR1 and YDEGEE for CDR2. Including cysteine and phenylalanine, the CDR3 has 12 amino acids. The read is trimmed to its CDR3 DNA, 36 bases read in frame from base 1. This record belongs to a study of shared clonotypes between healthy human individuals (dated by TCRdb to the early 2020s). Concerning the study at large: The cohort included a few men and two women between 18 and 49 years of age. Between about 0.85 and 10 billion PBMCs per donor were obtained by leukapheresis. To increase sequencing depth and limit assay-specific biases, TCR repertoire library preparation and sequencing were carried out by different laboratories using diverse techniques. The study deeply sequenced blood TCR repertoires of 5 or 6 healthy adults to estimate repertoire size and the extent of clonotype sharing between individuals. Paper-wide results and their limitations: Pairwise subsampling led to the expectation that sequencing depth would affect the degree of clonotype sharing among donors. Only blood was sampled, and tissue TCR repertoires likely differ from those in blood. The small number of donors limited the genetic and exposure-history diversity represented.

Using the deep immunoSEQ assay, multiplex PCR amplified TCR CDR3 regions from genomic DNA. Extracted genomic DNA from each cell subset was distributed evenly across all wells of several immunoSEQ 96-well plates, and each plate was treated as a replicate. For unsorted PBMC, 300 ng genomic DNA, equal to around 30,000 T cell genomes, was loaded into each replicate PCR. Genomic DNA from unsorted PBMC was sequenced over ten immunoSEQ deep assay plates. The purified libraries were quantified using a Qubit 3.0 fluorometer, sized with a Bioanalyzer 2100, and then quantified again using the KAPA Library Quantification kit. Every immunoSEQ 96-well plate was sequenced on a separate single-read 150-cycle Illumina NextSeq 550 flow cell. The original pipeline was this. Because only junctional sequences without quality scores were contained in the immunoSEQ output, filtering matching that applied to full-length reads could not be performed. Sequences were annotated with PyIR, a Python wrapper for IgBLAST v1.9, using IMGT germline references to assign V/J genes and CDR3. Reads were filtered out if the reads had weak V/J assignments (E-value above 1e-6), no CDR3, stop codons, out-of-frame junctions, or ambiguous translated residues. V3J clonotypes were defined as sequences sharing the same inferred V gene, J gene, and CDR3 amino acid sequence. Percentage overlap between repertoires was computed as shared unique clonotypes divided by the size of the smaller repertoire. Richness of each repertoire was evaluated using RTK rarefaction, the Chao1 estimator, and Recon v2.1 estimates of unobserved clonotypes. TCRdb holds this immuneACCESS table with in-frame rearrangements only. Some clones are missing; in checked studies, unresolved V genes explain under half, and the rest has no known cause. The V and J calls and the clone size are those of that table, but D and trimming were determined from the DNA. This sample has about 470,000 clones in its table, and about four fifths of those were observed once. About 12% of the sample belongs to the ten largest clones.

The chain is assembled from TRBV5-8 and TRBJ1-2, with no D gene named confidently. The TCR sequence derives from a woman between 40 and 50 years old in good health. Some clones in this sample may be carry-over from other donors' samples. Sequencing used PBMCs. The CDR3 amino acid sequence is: CASSLDRAGFDF. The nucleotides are TGTGCCAGCAGCTTGGACCGGGCCGGCTTCGACTTC.